One and the same sample provided the 5 T cell receptor beta chains below, sequenced in a study of T cells after yellow fever vaccination. TCRdb reprocessed the 5' RACE reads via MiXCR and lists one record per CDR3 protein. The data contain about 74,000 distinct CDR3 sequences, more than 5.5% of them singletons. This specimen consisted of CD8+ T cells sorted from PBMCs, obtained roughly 5 days after the first yellow fever vaccination. These receptor sequences come from a young man who received the YFV17D yellow fever vaccine.

The chain uses TRBV4-1 and TRBJ1-4; D call uncertain. The CDR3 is 15 amino acids. The V gene lost 3 bases and the J gene lost 2 bases, with 10 bases spanning the gap. The germline V gene has CDR1 MGHRA and CDR2 YSYEKL. The CDR3 is CASSQQEFTNEKLFF. Written as DNA, the CDR3 is TGCGCCAGCAGCCAGCAGGAGTTCACTAATGAAAAACTGTTTTTT.

The chain carries TRBV5-5 and TRBJ1-5; no clear D. There are 14 residues in the CDR3. Per the germline V gene, CDR1 is SGHKS and CDR2 is YYEKEE (reference sequence). With 2 bases removed from V and 3 bases from J, the gap between germline ends came to 9 bases. Here the CDR3 DNA reads TGTGCCAGCAGCTTTCGGGCCCTCAATCAGCCCCAGCATTTT. Translating gives CASSFRALNQPQHF.

This clonotype was counted many times. The genes are TRBV24-1 and TRBJ2-2; D gene ambiguous. This CDR3 is built from 15 residues. Germline V gene lookup returns CDR1 KGHDR and CDR2 SFDVKD. With 3 bases removed from V and 2 bases from J, the gap between germline ends came to 9 bases. The CDR3 spells CATSDPEVNTGELFF. In DNA, the CDR3 is TGTGCCACCAGTGATCCTGAAGTCAACACCGGGGAGCTGTTTTTT.

The chain employs TRBV7-6 and TRBJ2-1, with unresolved D. The CDR3 is made up of 14 amino acids. Germline V CDR1 and CDR2: SGHVS, FNYEAQ. V lost 5 bases and J lost 5, with 13 bases in between. CDR3 residues: CASSQQPYDNEQFF. CDR3 bases: TGTGCCAGCAGCCAGCAGCCATACGACAATGAGCAGTTCTTC.

This chain connects TRBV27 to TRBJ1-5; TRBD1 might be the D (5 bases). From germline, CDR1 is MNHEY and CDR2 SMNVEV (reference sequence). V was clipped by 3 bases and J by 3 bases, with 9 bases between them. The CDR3 runs to 14 residues. Written as DNA, the CDR3 is TGTGCCAGCAGTTTGTCGGGGGTCAATCAGCCCCAGCATTTT. The encoded protein is CASSLSGVNQPQHF.